Shown below are 8 T cell receptor beta chains from a single sample sequenced in a study of metastatic and nonmetastatic thyroid tumors (dated by TCRdb to about 2020). The method behind the library was PCR. TCRdb records Illumina HiSeq 4000 as the sequencer. The raw public data were reprocessed by TCRdb itself: fastp quality trimming at Q25, MiXCR clonotype calling, in-frame beta chains only. The sample data list just over 20,000 clones, and 9% to 15% of these were observed just once. The ten biggest clones cover roughly 6.2% of the sample. No treatment had been received by any patient before thyroid surgery. Sequenced material: blood. All receptors derive from a male donor with papillary thyroid cancer or a benign thyroid nodule (not recorded which). Some clones in this sample may be carry-over from other donors' samples.

The V call is TRBV5-4, the J call TRBJ1-2; the D is unclear. This CDR3 has 16 amino acids. V was cut by 0 bases and J by 1 base, with 13 bases left in between. CDR1 SGHNT and CDR2 YYREEE come from the germline V gene (reference sequence). The CDR3: CASSLGEDLGNYGYTF. The CDR3 bases are TGTGCCAGCAGCTTGGGGGAAGACTTGGGTAACTATGGCTACACCTTC.

This clone is categorized as medium-sized (0.01 to 0.1%). This chain joins TRBV6-2 or TRBV6-3 and TRBJ2-7; no clear D. The CDR3 is made up of 14 amino acids. The germline CDR1 and CDR2 sequences are MNHEY and SVGEGT. V lost 0 bases to trimming and J lost 1 base, with 7 bases between them. DNA of the CDR3: TGTGCCAGCAGTTACTCGATCAGATCCTACGAGCAGTACTTC. Amino acids: CASSYSIRSYEQYF.

In its sample, this clone ranks as medium-sized. The rearrangement joins TRBV28 to TRBJ2-1; 14 positions match TRBD2. CDR3 length: 17 residues. Germline CDR1 and CDR2: MDHEN and SYDVKM. V lost 5 bases, J lost 6 bases, and 9 bases stayed unmatched. CDR3: CASSLTTGTSGGNEQFF. CDR3 bases: TGTGCCAGCAGTCTGACTACCGGGACTAGCGGGGGCAATGAGCAGTTCTTC.

In its sample, this clone was seen many times. This sequence joins TRBV20-1 and TRBJ2-1; 7 bases map to TRBD2. The germline gives CDR1 DFQATT, CDR2 SNEGSKA (reference sequence). The CDR3 is made up of 16 amino acids. V trimming: 0 bases; J trimming: 1 base; junction bases outside the gene matches: 6. The CDR3 spells CSARDLTAGSYNEQFF. The CDR3 DNA reads TGCAGTGCTAGAGATCTCACAGCGGGATCCTACAATGAGCAGTTCTTC.

This clone was detected only a few times. V usage is TRBV19 and J usage is TRBJ2-1; unclear D gene. The germline CDR1 and CDR2 sequences are LNHDA and SQIVND (reference sequence). There are 14 residues in the CDR3. V dropped 3 bases and J dropped 5 bases, with 11 bases sitting between them. Here the CDR3 DNA reads TGTGCCAGTAGTATCTCATTGGCGGACAATGAGCAGTTCTTC. Its translation is CASSISLADNEQFF.

Regarding this clone: Germline and junction disagree at one end, which may indicate a read error. The genes are TRBV19 and TRBJ2-2; the D is unclear. The germline V gene has CDR1 LNHDA and CDR2 SQIVND (reference sequence). The CDR3 contains 16 residues. CDR3 protein: CASSRRTYRNTVELFF. DNA for the CDR3: TGTGCCAGTAGCCGCAGGACGTACCGGAACACCGTGGAGCTGTTTTTT.

A few counts support this clone. The chain is built from TRBV2 and TRBJ2-3; D uncertain. Per germline, CDR1 SNHLY and CDR2 FYNNEI. V was clipped by 7 bases and J by 4 bases, with 18 bases between them. The length of the CDR3 is 15 residues. The CDR3 region has the DNA TGTGCCAGCATTAAAACGGCATTGTCCCCAGATACGCAGTATTTT. It specifies CASIKTALSPDTQYF.

The rearrangement links TRBV4-2 to TRBJ2-7, with D unclear. This CDR3 is 13 amino acids long. Germline V lookup: CDR1 LGHNA, CDR2 YNFKEQ. The V and J ends lost 1 base and 0 bases respectively, with 4 bases between them. This CDR3 reads CASSQGVSYEQYF. The CDR3 DNA reads as TGTGCCAGCAGCCAAGGAGTCTCCTACGAGCAGTACTTC.